This TCR beta chain comes out of a study of siplizumab effects on memory and regulatory T cells. The CDR3 spans 14 residues. CDR1 and CDR2 (germline): SEHNR, FQNEAQ (reference sequence). Trimming took off 1 base at V and 0 bases at J, with 6 bases between the two ends. The data were produced by immunoSEQ multiplex PCR, yet TCRdb's version contains in-frame clones alone and is incomplete. The sample records tens of thousands of clones, approximately 97% being singletons. This TCR came from a human donor in good health. This chain links TRBV7-9 with TRBJ1-2; D uncertain. Material: naive CD8+ T cells sorted from blood. The CDR3 spells CASSLGAANYGYTF. Here the CDR3 DNA reads TGTGCCAGCAGCTTAGGGGCCGCTAACTATGGCTACACCTTC.